Given below is one T cell receptor beta chain in context. The antigen is not known. Some clones are missing from TCRdb's copy, which holds only in-frame ones; the method was immunoSEQ multiplex PCR. This table holds some 19,000 clones, about 83% found once. Germline CDR1 and CDR2: MNHNS and SASEGT. The CDR3 runs to 15 residues. Germline trimming cut 5 bases from V and 7 bases from J; bases unmatched to any gene: 6. The data derive from a study of OX40 agonist ivuxolimab in advanced cancers. Turning to the study itself: While on treatment, patients had intravenous ivuxolimab at 0.01 to 10 mg/kg every 2 weeks. Overall study results and limits: Antigen targets of the expanded peripheral T cells went undetermined.

The rearrangement joins TRBV6-1 to TRBJ2-2, with 11 bases identical to TRBD1. The specimen comprised CD4+ or CD8+ T cells sorted from blood, sampled in a trial of the OX40 agonist ivuxolimab. The clonotype originates from an adult with an advanced solid tumor such as melanoma, head and neck, liver or kidney cancer. This chain's CDR3 is CASSRGTGGLGELFF. The CDR3 DNA follows: TGTGCCAGCAGTAGGGGGACAGGGGGTCTCGGGGAGCTGTTTTTT.